The 21 T cell receptor beta chains presented below share a single source sample, sequenced in a study of early T cells in non-severe SARS-CoV-2 infection (dated by TCRdb to the early 2020s). The method was 5' RACE. The sequencer listed for this sample is NextSeq 500. The raw public data were reprocessed by TCRdb itself: fastp quality trimming at Q25, MiXCR clonotype calling, in-frame beta chains only. All rows with the same CDR3 protein become a single entry with the most common DNA and genes. The sample data list 55,000 to 75,000 distinct CDR3 sequences, and about an eighth of these were observed just once. The leading ten clones occupy roughly 1.3% of the sample. Sequenced input: whole blood. Every receptor here comes from an adult who was a healthcare worker with PCR-confirmed SARS-CoV-2 infection or an uninfected control (not recorded which).

There are many counts of this clonotype. V is TRBV7-6 and J is TRBJ2-1, with 7 nucleotides matching TRBD1. The CDR3 loop spans 15 amino acids. Losses at the gene ends were 5 bases for V and 7 bases for J; bases not matched to a gene: 11. The germline gives CDR1 SGHVS, CDR2 FNYEAQ. The CDR3 sequence: CASSQTGTAPNEQFF. CDR3 in DNA: TGTGCCAGCAGCCAAACCGGGACAGCCCCGAATGAGCAGTTCTTC.

This clonotype occurred many times. The chain couples TRBV7-2 to TRBJ1-2, with 8 bases that match TRBD1. The CDR3 is made up of 14 amino acids. Germline assignment: CDR1 SGHTA and CDR2 FQGNSA. With V trimmed by 4 bases and J by 6 bases, 7 bases remained unmatched. CDR3 in amino acids: CASSSPPDRDGYTF. The CDR3, as DNA: TGTGCCAGCAGCTCACCCCCGGACAGGGATGGCTACACCTTC. Drawing the rest from reference TRBV7-2 and TRBJ1-2, the complete variable domain is GAGVSQSPSNKVTEKGKDVELRCDPISGHTALYWYRQSLGQGLEFLIYFQGNSAPDKSGLPSDRFSAERTGGSVSTLTIQRTQQEDSAVYLCASSSPPDRDGYTFGSGTRLTVV.

This clonotype has ten or more counts. The J gene is TRBJ2-7, the V gene TRBV20-1; TRBD2 agrees at 8 bases. This CDR3 spans 14 amino acids. The ends lost 0 bases at V and 7 bases at J; junction bases unmatched: 8. Germline lookup yields CDR1 DFQATT and CDR2 SNEGSKA (reference sequence). CDR3 loop: CSARDGTSGEEQYF. CDR3 bases: TGCAGTGCTAGAGACGGAACTAGCGGAGAAGAGCAGTACTTC.

The CDR3 DNA reads TGTGCCAGCAGTTTGGGTCCAGGCTATGGCTACACCTTC. This gives the protein CASSLGPGYGYTF. The rearrangement links TRBV28 to TRBJ1-2; D unresolved. Looked up from germline, CDR1 is MDHEN and CDR2 is SYDVKM. V was pared by 3 bases and J by 4 bases, with 9 bases between. The CDR3 is made up of 13 amino acids.

In this sample, this clonotype turned up many times. This chain links TRBV6-2 or TRBV6-3 with TRBJ2-7, with TRBD1 identical over 7 bases. V lost 0 bases and J lost 5; bases outside the gene matches: 7. The CDR3 length is 15 residues. Germline V lookup: CDR1 MNHEY, CDR2 SVGEGT. DNA of the CDR3: TGTGCCAGCAGTTACTCGAGGACAGGTCCCGACGAGCAGTACTTC. Its protein product is CASSYSRTGPDEQYF.

This clonotype was counted ten times or more. The V and J genes are TRBV7-9 and TRBJ2-5, with unresolved D. This CDR3 has 15 residues. Germline CDR1 SEHNR, CDR2 FQNEAQ (reference sequence). V shed 5 bases and J shed 1 base, with 14 bases lying between them. CDR3 bases: TGTGCCAGCAGCCGGTCCACAGACCCCCAAGAGACCCAGTACTTC. This gives the protein CASSRSTDPQETQYF. The full variable domain, in which reference TRBV7-9 and TRBJ2-5 provide the parts outside the CDR3, is DTGVSQNPRHKITKRGQNVTFRCDPISEHNRLYWYRQTLGQGPEFLTYFQNEAQLEKSRLLSDRFSAERPKGSFSTLEIQRTEQGDSAMYLCASSRSTDPQETQYFGPGTRLLVL.

This rearrangement joins TRBV20-1 to TRBJ2-2; 9 bases line up with TRBD2. This CDR3 has 15 residues. Germline lookup yields CDR1 DFQATT and CDR2 SNEGSKA (reference sequence). The V gene end was trimmed by 7 bases and the J gene end by 6 bases; junction bases not matched to a gene: 12. The CDR3 nucleotides read TGCAGTGTTAGTCCTAGCGGGGACCTAGCCGGGGAGCTGTTTTTT. This codes for CSVSPSGDLAGELFF.

This clonotype has a handful of counts. The chain employs TRBV24-1 and TRBJ2-7, with D tentatively TRBD1 (5 bases). V lost 12 bases and J lost 5, with 19 bases in between. CDR3 length: 13 residues. The germline CDR1 and CDR2 sequences are KGHDR and SFDVKD. The CDR3 loop reads CAPTRARCDEQYF. In nucleotides, the CDR3 is TGTGCCCCCACCAGGGCTAGATGCGACGAGCAGTACTTC.

This clonotype was seen many times. The rearrangement links TRBV18 to TRBJ2-5; 9 positions agree with TRBD1. This CDR3 has 15 amino acids. Germline lookup yields CDR1 KGHSH and CDR2 LQKENI. Trimming at V came to 3 bases and at J to 2 bases, leaving 4 bases not matched to a gene. This CDR3 is CASSPGGTGQETQYF. The CDR3 DNA reads TGTGCCAGCTCACCTGGTGGGACAGGGCAAGAGACCCAGTACTTC.

In this sample, this clonotype turned up many times. This chain links TRBV25-1 with TRBJ2-7; D perhaps matches TRBD1 (6 bases). V was pared by 2 bases and J by 3 bases, with 8 bases between. CDR1 is MGHDK, CDR2 SYGVNS, per germline. The CDR3 spans 13 residues. The CDR3 loop reads CASSEPGVYEQYF. The CDR3 nucleotides read TGTGCCAGCAGTGAACCAGGGGTCTACGAGCAGTACTTC.

This clonotype has a count of ten or more. The chain combines TRBV20-1 with TRBJ2-4; D call uncertain. This CDR3 contains 10 residues. Germline V gives CDR1 DFQATT, CDR2 SNEGSKA (reference sequence). Between the trimmed V and J ends, which lost 6 bases and 7 bases, there was a span of 7 bases. CDR3 loop: CSAALNIQYF. The CDR3 coding sequence is TGCAGTGCGGCTTTGAACATTCAGTACTTC.

This clonotype was counted at least ten times. The rearrangement links TRBV10-3 to TRBJ2-7, with D maybe TRBD1 (7 bases). Germline lookup yields CDR1 ENHRY and CDR2 SYGVKD. V dropped 8 bases and J dropped 5 bases, with 19 bases sitting between them. The CDR3 is made up of 14 amino acids. The CDR3 nucleotides are TGTGCCATCGCAGGGGGACTTACGGGGCACGAGCAGTACTTC. This sequence encodes CAIAGGLTGHEQYF.

This clonotype has a handful of counts. The chain has TRBV29-1 and TRBJ2-2, with 9 bases lining up with TRBD1. V shed 4 bases and J 5 bases; nucleotides not matched to a gene: 8. Germline V gives CDR1 SQVTM, CDR2 ANQGSEA. This CDR3 is 15 amino acids long. In nucleotides, the CDR3 is TGCAGCGTTGGAAGCCGGACAGGGGTAACCGGGGAGCTGTTTTTT. Its translation is CSVGSRTGVTGELFF.

This clonotype was counted many times. This chain uses TRBV2 with TRBJ2-1, with D unclear. Germline V gene data show CDR1 as SNHLY and CDR2 as FYNNEI. V dropped 4 bases and J dropped 5 bases, with 3 bases sitting between them. The CDR3 is 11 residues long. The CDR3, as DNA: TGTGCCAGCAGTGGGCACAATGAGCAGTTCTTC. The encoded protein is CASSGHNEQFF.

The chain uses TRBV27 and TRBJ1-1; 12 bases fit TRBD1. The J segment lost 8 bases and the V segment lost 0 bases, leaving 1 base of the junction unmatched. The CDR3 has 14 residues. Germline CDR1 is MNHEY and CDR2 is SMNVEV (reference sequence). CDR3 loop: CASSLSGTGGEAFF. In nucleotides, the CDR3 is TGTGCCAGCAGTTTATCGGGGACAGGGGGCGAAGCTTTCTTT.

This clonotype was seen repeatedly, ten times or more. The V call is TRBV7-9, the J call TRBJ2-7, with a tentative D call TRBD2 (6 bases). With 4 bases removed from V and 3 bases from J, the gap between germline ends came to 19 bases. There are 16 residues in the CDR3. CDR1 and CDR2 (germline): SEHNR, FQNEAQ (reference sequence). The CDR3 protein is CASSSSLAGPNYEQYF. DNA of the CDR3: TGTGCCAGCAGCTCATCTCTTGCGGGGCCTAACTACGAGCAGTACTTC.

This clonotype was observed at least ten times. This sequence joins TRBV7-2 and TRBJ2-7, with TRBD2 identical over 10 bases. The CDR3 is 13 residues long. Per the germline V gene, CDR1 is SGHTA and CDR2 is FQGNSA. CDR3 sequence (DNA): TGTGCTACGGGGAGCGGGGGGGCGTCCGAGCAGTACTTC. Amino acid sequence: CATGSGGASEQYF.

In this sample, this clonotype turned up many times. The chain employs TRBV3-1 and TRBJ2-5, with TRBD2 matching over 7 bases. V dropped 4 bases and J dropped 5; count of bases not matched to a gene: 19. Germline V gene lookup returns CDR1 LGHDT and CDR2 YNNKEL (reference sequence). This CDR3 spans 18 amino acids. The CDR3 nucleotides are TGTGCCAGCAGCCCTCAAGGCGGGGGAAATCTGGGTGCGGAGACCCAGTACTTC. It yields the protein CASSPQGGGNLGAETQYF.

This clonotype occurred many times. The rearrangement joins TRBV20-1 to TRBJ2-1; D is ambiguous. The germline V gene encodes CDR1 DFQATT and CDR2 SNEGSKA (reference sequence). Trimming pared 1 base from V and 0 bases from J, leaving 13 bases between. The CDR3 has 16 amino acids. CDR3 protein: CSARGLKYNSYNEQFF. The CDR3 coding sequence is TGCAGTGCTAGAGGGCTCAAGTATAACTCCTACAATGAGCAGTTCTTC.

The chain links TRBV9 to TRBJ2-7; possible D gene TRBD1, 5 bases. With 4 bases removed from V and 9 bases from J, the gap between germline ends came to 14 bases. CDR3 size: 12 residues. Looked up from germline, CDR1 is SGDLS and CDR2 is YYNGEE. CDR3 sequence: CASSKGPDRQYF. The CDR3 DNA reads TGTGCCAGCAGCAAAGGACCAGACAGGCAGTACTTC.

CDR3: CASSLAGLAKASTDTQYF. In DNA, the CDR3 is TGTGCCAGCAGCTTAGCGGGACTAGCGAAGGCTAGCACAGATACGCAGTATTTT. The V and J genes are TRBV7-8 and TRBJ2-3; 10 bases line up with TRBD2. This CDR3 is 18 amino acids long. The V segment lost 0 bases and the J segment 0 bases; nucleotides outside the gene matches: 6. Germline CDR1 is SGHVS and CDR2 is FQNEAQ.